The clone carrying this T cell receptor (beta chain) turned up a few times. The sample comes from a study of response to subunit inactivated influenza vaccine. Germline CDR1 and CDR2: MDHEN and SYDVKM. The germline V and J ends were trimmed by 4 bases and 6 bases, with 22 bases remaining between them. The CDR3 has 16 amino acids. TCRdb analysed the RT-PCR reads with MiXCR anew, one entry per CDR3 protein. The data show 700,000 to 800,000 distinct CDR3 sequences, around 20% seen once. This TCR came from a man aged 50 to 60 who received an inactivated influenza vaccine. J is TRBJ2-7 and V is TRBV28, with D possibly being TRBD1 (5 bases). This sample comprised PBMCs from blood, obtained 5 days after vaccination. The CDR3 bases are TGTGCCAGCAGTTCGCCCTCAGCCCAGGGTACCTCCGAGCAGTACTTC. Translated, it gives CASSSPSAQGTSEQYF. Supplemented by reference TRBV28 and TRBJ2-7, the full variable domain reads DVKVTQSSRYLVKRTGEKVFLECVQDMDHENMFWYRQDPGLGLRLIYFSYDVKMKEKGDIPEGYSVSREKKERFSLILESASTNQTSMYLCASSSPSAQGTSEQYFGPGTRLTVT.